This T cell receptor (beta chain) is drawn from a study of shared clonotypes between healthy human individuals (dated by TCRdb to the early 2020s). About the full investigation: A few men and two women, aged 18 to 49 years, made up the cohort. For each donor, CD4 naive and CD4 memory were each run on three plates, CD8 naive on two plates, and CD8 memory on one plate. To estimate repertoire size and how much clonotypes are shared between individuals, the study performed deep sequencing of blood TCR repertoires from a handful of healthy adults. To increase sequencing depth and limit assay-specific biases, different laboratories used diverse techniques to prepare libraries and sequence TCR repertoires. Per donor, leukapheresis produced somewhere between about 0.85 and 8.9 billion PBMCs.

A note on this clone: The clone's antigen remains unknown. Base-call qualities are not available, and no considerably larger clone is one nucleotide away.

Using the deep immunoSEQ assay, multiplex PCR amplified TCR CDR3 regions from genomic DNA. Extracted genomic DNA from each cell subset was spread evenly across all wells of several immunoSEQ 96-well plates, with each plate serving as a replicate. Each replicate PCR for sorted subsets received about 220 ng genomic DNA, equal to tens of thousands of T cell genomes. Purified libraries were quantified with a Qubit 3.0 fluorometer, sized on a Bioanalyzer 2100, and re-quantified with the KAPA Library Quantification kit. Every immunoSEQ 96-well plate was sequenced on a dedicated single-read 150-cycle Illumina NextSeq 550 flow cell. The paper's processing steps were these. Because the immunoSEQ output included only junctional sequences and no quality scores, the filtering could not be the same as the filtering used for full-length reads. To assign V/J genes and CDR3, sequences were annotated using PyIR, a Python wrapper for IgBLAST v1.9, with IMGT germline references. Reads were filtered out if the reads had weak V/J assignments (E-value above 1e-6), no CDR3, stop codons, out-of-frame junctions, or ambiguous translated residues. V3J clonotypes were defined by identical inferred V gene, J gene, and CDR3 amino acid sequence. The percentage overlap between two repertoires was calculated by dividing the number of shared unique clonotypes by the size of the smaller repertoire. Richness of each repertoire was evaluated using RTK rarefaction, the Chao1 estimator, and Recon v2.1 estimates of unobserved clonotypes. Generation probabilities for all TCRbeta clonotypes obtained by the gDNA method from a handful of donors were computed using OLGA. Sourced from immuneACCESS, this table was stored by TCRdb with only in-frame sequences that have V and J called. A share of the clones is absent; for the studies checked, an unresolved V gene accounts for under half, and the remainder has no known explanation. The V and J calls and clone size are taken from that table; D and trimming were inferred from the DNA. Across this sample there are about 550,000 clones, with about 95% seen only once. The biggest ten clones account for 0.11% of the sample.

Points the paper makes about the study in general: Sampling was restricted to blood, and TCR repertoires in tissue are likely to differ from TCR repertoires in blood. Naive subsets generally had larger estimated clonotype richness than memory subsets. The small number of donors limited the genetic and exposure-history diversity represented. Rarefaction of sorted-subset datasets indicated incomplete sequencing despite the large sequencing depth. Compared with non-shared clonotypes, the clonotypes found in all four sorted-subset donors had higher generation probabilities. Roughly 5.2% of naive CD4, more than 3% of naive CD8, roughly 2.4% of memory CD4, and about 0.4% of memory CD8 clonotypes were shared across a handful of donors. Pairwise subsampling indicated that sequencing depth was expected to affect the degree of clonotype sharing among donors.

For the CD8 naive samples, CD45RO-negative cells were positively selected for CCR7, yielding a CD45RA+CCR7+ population from which TemRA cells were excluded. Donors were healthy HIV-negative adults with no recently reported acute infections or vaccinations. Every donor was a Caucasian adult living in Nashville, Tennessee, USA. Blood was collected by leukapheresis, and PBMCs were isolated by Ficoll-Histopaque density gradient centrifugation and then cryopreserved in liquid nitrogen vapor phase. Analytical flow cytometry was used to check the purity and quantity of each magnetically sorted T cell population. Genomic DNA was isolated from each sorted fraction and quantified by UV absorbance on a Nanodrop 2000c. Taken from cysteine to phenylalanine, the CDR3 has 15 residues. Only the CDR3 DNA stays, 45 bases, in frame from base 1. The trim is 5 bases for V and 2 bases for J, with a gap of 12 bases between the germline ends. Taken from the germline V gene (reference sequence), the CDR1 and CDR2 loops are MNHEY and SMNVEV.

Recombination connected TRBV27 to TRBJ2-2, with the identity of the D gene unclear. This TCR was recovered from a young woman in good health. Input material: naive CD8+ T cells sorted from blood. The cell subset or site label of this sample denotes: CD45RA+CCR7+. The bases read TGTGCCAGCAGTCCCTTCCTGATCAACACCGGGGAGCTGTTTTTT. This codes for CASSPFLINTGELFF.